The 2 T cell receptor beta chains given below trace back to one sample, sequenced in a study of blood T cell repertoires in COVID-19 (dated by TCRdb to about 2020). Receptor amplification or capture employed the immunoSEQ multiplex PCR assay. TCRdb holds this immuneACCESS table with in-frame rearrangements only. Some clones are missing; in checked studies, unresolved V genes explain under half, and the rest has no known cause. The sample table contains under 300,000 clones; only one count was recorded for roughly 90% of them. Of the sample, 3% falls within the top ten clones. Sequencing was carried out using peripheral blood. Receptor source: a woman in her twenties or thirties with active or convalescent COVID-19.

CDR3 sequence (DNA): TGTGCCAGCAGCTTACGAGGGTCGGGGGGGCCATTTCTTAATTCCTACAATGAGCAGTTCTTC. This gives the protein CASSLRGSGGPFLNSYNEQFF. The genes are TRBV7-6 and TRBJ2-1; 8 nucleotides match TRBD2. From germline, CDR1 is SGHVS and CDR2 FNYEAQ. Losses at the gene ends were 2 bases for V and 1 base for J; bases not matched to a gene: 19. The CDR3 runs to 21 residues. The full variable domain, rest sourced from reference TRBV7-6 and TRBJ2-1, is GAGVSQSPRYKVTKRGQDVALRCDPISGHVSLYWYRQALGQGPEFLTYFNYEAQQDKSGLPNDRFSAERPEGSISTLTIQRTEQRDSAMYRCASSLRGSGGPFLNSYNEQFFGPGTRLTVL.

This chain connects TRBV2 to TRBJ1-5, with D possibly being TRBD1 (5 bases). The germline V gene has CDR1 SNHLY and CDR2 FYNNEI. V dropped 1 base and J dropped 9 bases, with 13 bases sitting between them. There are 14 residues in the CDR3. The CDR3 DNA reads TGTGCCAGCAGTGAAGTGTCAGGGAGGGGGCCCCAGCATTTT. It specifies CASSEVSGRGPQHF.